One T cell receptor (beta chain) is described in this entry. Antigen: not known. TCRdb fed the RACE reads into MiXCR, producing one record per CDR3 protein. The data contain approximately 28,000 distinct CDR3 sequences, over 9% of them seen just once; the ten biggest clones take up approximately 6.9%. The sample comes from a study of human T cells and chemical hapten exposure. At the level of the study: Donors were sensitized with 2% DPC on the upper inner arm.

CDR3 length equals 13 residues. V shed 6 bases, J shed 4 bases, and the junction held 6 bases outside the gene matches. Looked up from germline, CDR1 is SQVTM and CDR2 is ANQGSEA. Noted time point: patch test 2, 6 weeks after DPC sensitization. Described treatment: therapeutic diphenylcyclopropenone sensitization with weekly scalp DPC. The study's findings and limits: Sensitizing to DPC left TCRs with a frequency above 1 in 1000 unaltered.

The specimen was whole blood, collected in connection with sensitization to the hapten diphenylcyclopropenone (DPC). The genes are TRBV29-1 and TRBJ2-7; 10 positions match TRBD1. The clonotype was recovered from a man aged 25 to 40 with alopecia areata. Some clones in this sample may be carry-over from other donors' samples. The CDR3 DNA sequence: TGCAGCGTCTCCGGGACAGGGGTGTACGAGCAGTACTTC. This translates into CSVSGTGVYEQYF.